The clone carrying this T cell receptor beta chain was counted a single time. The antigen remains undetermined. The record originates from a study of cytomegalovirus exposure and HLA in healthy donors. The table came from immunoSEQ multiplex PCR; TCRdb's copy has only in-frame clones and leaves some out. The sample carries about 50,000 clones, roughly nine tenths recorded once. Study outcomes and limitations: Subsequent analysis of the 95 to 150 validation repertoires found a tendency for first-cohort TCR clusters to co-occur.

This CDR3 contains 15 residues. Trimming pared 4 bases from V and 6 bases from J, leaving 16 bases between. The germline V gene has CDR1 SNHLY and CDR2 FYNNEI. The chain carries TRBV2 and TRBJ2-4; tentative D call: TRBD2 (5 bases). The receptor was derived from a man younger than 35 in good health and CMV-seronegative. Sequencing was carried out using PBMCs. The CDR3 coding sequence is TGTGCCAGCAGTGCGGCGGCCGGGGTTATAAACATTCAGTACTTC. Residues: CASSAAAGVINIQYF.